These 10 T cell receptor beta chains originate from one sample sequenced in a study of metastatic and nonmetastatic thyroid tumors. Nobody among the patients had been given any treatment before thyroid surgery. With MiXCR, TCRdb reprocessed the PCR reads. Counted here are about 33,000 clones, roughly a sixth occurring once; the ten biggest clones make up about an eighth. The specimen was blood. The receptors were gathered from a male donor with papillary thyroid cancer or a benign thyroid nodule (not recorded which). Some clones in this sample may be carry-over from other donors' samples.

This clone was observed at least ten times. The chain employs TRBV15 and TRBJ2-1, with 7 nucleotides matching TRBD2. Per the germline V gene, CDR1 is LNHNV and CDR2 is YYDKDF (reference sequence). This CDR3 region has 17 residues. V shed 3 bases and J 3 bases; nucleotides not matched to a gene: 11. This CDR3 reads CATSSGGIGGNYNEQFF. In DNA form, the CDR3 reads TGTGCCACCAGCAGCGGGGGGATTGGGGGGAACTACAATGAGCAGTTCTTC.

The table lists this clone with many counts. The J gene is TRBJ2-5, the V gene TRBV13; TRBD2 matches at 12 bases. Trimming took 6 bases from V and 5 from J; bases not matched to a gene: 16. This CDR3 comprises 18 residues. CDR1 is PRHDT, CDR2 FYEKMQ, per germline (reference sequence). This chain's CDR3 is CASRSGTSGFRGRETQYF. The CDR3 DNA reads as TGTGCCAGCAGGTCCGGGACTAGCGGGTTTCGGGGTCGTGAGACCCAGTACTTC.

The gene calls are TRBV19 and TRBJ1-5, with a possible D match to TRBD1 (6 bases). Germline-derived CDR1 and CDR2 are LNHDA and SQIVND (reference sequence). The CDR3 has 15 residues. Trimming removed 5 bases from V and 5 bases from J, with 16 bases in between. The CDR3 nucleotides read TGTGCCAGTAGTTCTACAGGGCGTAGAGATCAGCCCCAGCATTTT. Encoded protein: CASSSTGRRDQPQHF.

Many counts were recorded for this clone. The chain carries TRBV3-1 and TRBJ2-5, with 13 bases fitting TRBD2. Trimming at V came to 3 bases and at J to 5 bases, leaving 12 bases not matched to a gene. Germline values: CDR1 LGHDT, CDR2 YNNKEL (reference sequence). CDR3 size: 18 residues. The CDR3 sequence is CASSHAPLAGGRGETQYF. DNA for the CDR3: TGTGCCAGCAGCCACGCCCCACTAGCGGGAGGGCGGGGGGAGACCCAGTACTTC.

This clone was counted many times. The rearrangement links TRBV4-2 to TRBJ2-7; D may be TRBD1 (5 bases). The length of the CDR3 is 16 residues. Trimming left V 0 bases short and J 2 bases short, with 14 bases between. Germline V CDR1 and CDR2: LGHNA, YNFKEQ. The chain's CDR3 is CASSQDGAVLTYEQYF. CDR3 DNA: TGTGCCAGCAGCCAAGATGGGGCGGTACTAACCTACGAGCAGTACTTC.

The chain couples TRBV15 to TRBJ2-1, with D perhaps TRBD2 (6 bases). The CDR3 is 16 residues long. In germline, CDR1 is LNHNV, CDR2 YYDKDF (reference sequence). Deletions cut 8 bases from V and 9 bases from J, with 26 bases between. Written as DNA, the CDR3 is TGTGCCACCCGGGGCTCGACGGGACTCGGGTACGGTGAGCAGTTCTTC. The encoded protein is CATRGSTGLGYGEQFF.

This clone occurred many times. Other DNA sequences of this sample code for an identical CDR3. The CDR3 loop is CASSQGVWKGAPDTQYF. The CDR3 region has the DNA TGCGCCAGCAGCCAAGGGGTTTGGAAGGGGGCACCAGATACGCAGTATTTT. The chain employs TRBV4-1 and TRBJ2-3, with 7 bases fitting TRBD1. Losses at the gene ends were 1 base for V and 4 bases for J; bases not matched to a gene: 11. The CDR3 has 17 residues. CDR1 is MGHRA and CDR2 is YSYEKL in the germline V gene.

There are many counts of this clone. The chain joins TRBV19 to TRBJ1-2; TRBD1 agrees at 10 bases. Germline V lookup: CDR1 LNHDA, CDR2 SQIVND (reference sequence). Losses at the gene ends were 5 bases for V and 4 bases for J; bases not matched to a gene: 7. This CDR3 is 15 amino acids long. The CDR3 region has the DNA TGTGCCAGTAGTTCCACGGGACAGGGGAGCTATGGCTACACCTTC. It specifies CASSSTGQGSYGYTF.

This clone was recorded at least ten times. The rearrangement links TRBV9 to TRBJ1-2; 9 nucleotides align to TRBD1. CDR3 length: 17 amino acids. Unmatched junction bases numbered 10, after V lost 3 bases and J lost 1 base. Germline assignment: CDR1 SGDLS and CDR2 YYNGEE. The CDR3 nucleotides are TGTGCCAGCAGCGCCGGGGACAGGGAGGGGGTTAACTATGGCTACACCTTC. Amino acid sequence: CASSAGDREGVNYGYTF.

The table lists this clone with many counts. One base away lies a much larger clone, so this may be a sequencing read error. The sample contains more than one DNA sequence encoding this CDR3. DNA of the CDR3: TGTGCCAGCAGCCCGCTCGGACAGGGGGAGAATCAGCCCCAGCATTTT. Translation: CASSPLGQGENQPQHF. The rearrangement joins TRBV7-6 to TRBJ1-5; TRBD1 agrees at 10 bases. The V segment lost 5 bases and the J segment 4 bases; nucleotides outside the gene matches: 8. CDR1 and CDR2 (germline): SGHVS, FNYEAQ. CDR3 size: 16 residues.